The 11 T cell receptor delta chains presented below share a single source sample, sequenced in a study of gamma-delta chains in newborns, infants, children. TCRdb reran clone calling via CATT on the reads. The data show roughly 5,000 delta-chain clones, with 3% seen just once and 15% held by the top ten. The sequenced sample was blood. The source of these receptors is a child who was a newborn, infant or young child, either healthy, febrile or measles-vaccinated (not recorded which).

This clone was counted only a few times. A clone one base away is much larger, so this may be a read error. Other DNA sequences in the same sample also yield this CDR3. V and J are TRDV1 and TRDJ1; 8 nucleotides line up with TRDD3. Germline V lookup: CDR1 TSWWSYY, CDR2 QGS. This CDR3 spans 18 amino acids. CDR3 in amino acids: CALGEFVTGGSYTDKLIF. The CDR3 bases are TGTGCTCTGGGGGAATTCGTAACTGGGGGTTCGTACACCGATAAACTCATCTTT.

This clone was observed a few times. TCRdb attributes to this sequence the protein of a much larger clone, which differs from the DNA translation at residue 14; a read error is likely, and the protein displayed is translated from the DNA. This chain joins TRDV2 and TRDJ2, with TRDD3 identical over 8 bases. CDR3 length: 16 amino acids. Germline V CDR1 and CDR2: GEAIGNYY, EKD. The CDR3 sequence: CACDTGGIRGTAQPFF. Written as DNA, the CDR3 is TGTGCCTGTGACACGGGAGGGATACGCGGGACAGCACAACCCTTCTTT.

This clone was observed a handful of times. Given a much more abundant clone one base away, this may be a read error. The same CDR3 also results from other DNA sequences found in this sample. The chain links TRDV1 to TRDJ1; TRDD3 matches 10 bases. The CDR3 has 19 residues. Germline-derived CDR1 and CDR2 are TSWWSYY and QGS. CDR3: CALGRSHVLGDYLTDKLIF. CDR3 sequence (DNA): TGTGCCCTTGGGCGATCCCATGTACTGGGGGATTATCTTACCGATAAACTCATCTTT.

This clone came up a few times. The protein TCRdb gives is from a much larger clone and does not agree with this DNA's translation at residue 4, likely a read error; the protein shown here comes from the DNA. This chain uses TRDV2 with TRDJ3; no clear D. This CDR3 has 17 residues. The germline V gene encodes CDR1 GEAIGNYY and CDR2 EKD. The CDR3 nucleotides are TGTGCCTGTGGCACCGTGGCTGGACTCTGGGACACCCGACAGATGTTTTTC. It encodes CACGTVAGLWDTRQMFF.

Turning to this clone: With a far larger clone one base away, a read error is the likely cause. The sample carries other DNA sequences with the same CDR3. The rearrangement uses TRDV2 and TRDJ1, with D possibly being TRDD3 (5 bases). Per the germline V gene, CDR1 is GEAIGNYY and CDR2 is EKD. The CDR3 is made up of 17 amino acids. Deletions cut 3 bases from V and 1 base from J, with 20 bases between. Here the CDR3 reads CACDHRGGDLGTDKLIF. DNA for the CDR3: TGTGCCTGTGACCACCGCGGAGGGGACTTAGGCACCGATAAACTCATCTTT.

To note about this clone: A far larger clone is a single base away, which makes a read error likely. V usage is TRDV2 and J usage is TRDJ3, with 12 bases aligning to TRDD3. The CDR3 is 22 amino acids. Germline CDR1 GEAIGNYY, CDR2 EKD. The CDR3 DNA sequence: TGTGCCCGTGACACCAAGGCCTACTGGGGGATACTGGGCTCCTGGGACACCCGACAGATGTTTTTC. Its translation is CARDTKAYWGILGSWDTRQMFF.

This chain uses TRDV2 with TRDJ3, with 7 bases matching TRDD3. CDR3 length: 18 amino acids. V was pared by 0 bases and J by 0 bases, with 4 bases of the junction left unmatched. Germline CDR1 and CDR2: GEAIGNYY and EKD. For the CDR3, the DNA is TGTGCCTGTGACACCGGGGGATTCGGCTCCTGGGACACCCGACAGATGTTTTTC. This sequence encodes CACDTGGFGSWDTRQMFF.

To note about this clone: This likely traces to a read error, being one base from a far larger clone. Other DNA sequences in this sample translate to the same CDR3. The rearrangement joins TRDV2 to TRDJ2, with TRDD3 identical over 10 bases. The CDR3 has 14 amino acids. Germline-derived CDR1 and CDR2 are GEAIGNYY and EKD. V dropped 1 base and J dropped 7; count of bases not matched to a gene: 2. The CDR3 DNA follows: TGTGCCTGTGACACAGGGGGATACGAAGCACAACTCTTCTTT. Protein product: CACDTGGYEAQLFF.

As concerns this clone: A much more abundant neighbour one base away suggests this may be a read error. Other DNA sequences in the sample encode the same CDR3. The J gene is TRDJ2, the V gene TRDV2; TRDD3 aligns across 10 bases. CDR1 and CDR2 from the germline V gene are GEAIGNYY and EKD. The CDR3 runs to 16 residues. CDR3: CACDTLGDTLTAQLFF. The CDR3 nucleotides are TGTGCCTGTGACACCTTGGGGGATACTTTGACAGCCCAACTCTTCTTT.

This clone has a handful of counts. It may be a read error: a sequence one base away is much more abundant. The genes are TRDV3 and TRDJ1; TRDD3 aligns across 11 bases. The CDR3 loop spans 22 amino acids. Germline CDR1 is TVYSNPD and CDR2 is GDNSRS (reference sequence). This chain's CDR3 is CALNRASRAPGGYLGYTDTLIF. CDR3 nucleotide sequence: TGTGCCTTAAATCGGGCGTCTAGAGCTCCTGGGGGATACCTAGGGTACACCGATACACTCATCTTT.

This clone came up a few times. TCRdb attributes to this sequence the protein of a much larger clone, which differs from the DNA translation at residue 9; a read error is likely, and the protein displayed is translated from the DNA. The rearrangement uses TRDV1 and TRDJ2; 9 bases are shared with TRDD3. Germline V gene sequence: CDR1 TSWWSYY, CDR2 QGS. This CDR3 has 18 amino acids. V was clipped by 0 bases and J by 5 bases; unmatched bases: 10. CDR3 residues: CALGELPDRGGYTAQLFF. CDR3 DNA: TGTGCTCTTGGGGAACTACCGGATAGGGGGGGATACACAGCACAACTCTTCTTT.